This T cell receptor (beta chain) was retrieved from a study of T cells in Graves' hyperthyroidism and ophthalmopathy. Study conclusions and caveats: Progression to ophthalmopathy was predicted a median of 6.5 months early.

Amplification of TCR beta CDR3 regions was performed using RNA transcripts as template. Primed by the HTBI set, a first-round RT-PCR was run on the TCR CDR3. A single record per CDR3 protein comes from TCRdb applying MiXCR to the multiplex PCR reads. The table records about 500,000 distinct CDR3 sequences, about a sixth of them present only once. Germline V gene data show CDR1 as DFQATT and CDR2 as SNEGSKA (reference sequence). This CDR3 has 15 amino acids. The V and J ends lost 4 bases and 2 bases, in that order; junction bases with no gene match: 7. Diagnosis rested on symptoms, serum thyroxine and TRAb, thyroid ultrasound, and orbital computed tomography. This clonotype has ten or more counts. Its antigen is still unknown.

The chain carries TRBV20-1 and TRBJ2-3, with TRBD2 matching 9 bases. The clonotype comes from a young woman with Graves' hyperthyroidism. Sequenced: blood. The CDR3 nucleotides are TGCAGTGCTAACCTAGCGGGACCCTTCACAGATACGCAGTATTTT. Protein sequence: CSANLAGPFTDTQYF.